One sample yielded the 5 T cell receptor beta chains listed below, sequenced in a study of identical twins. TCRdb recomputed calls from the 5' RACE reads with MiXCR, one row per CDR3 protein. The table has roughly 250,000 distinct CDR3 sequences, approximately 7.9% seen once. In addition, the sample was reused for a study of yellow fever vaccine responses in identical twins.

Sample: CD8+ T cells sorted from blood. The receptors were sampled from a woman aged 18-35 years in good health.

This clonotype was counted many times. The chain uses TRBV10-3 and TRBJ2-7; D perhaps matches TRBD1 (6 bases). Deletions cut 7 bases from V and 0 bases from J, with 16 bases between. Germline loops: CDR1 ENHRY, CDR2 SYGVKD. The CDR3 is 15 residues long. The CDR3 region has the DNA TGTGCCATCACCGACTCCGGGACAAACTCCTACGAGCAGTACTTC. Protein product: CAITDSGTNSYEQYF.

This clonotype was seen only a few times. The V gene is TRBV20-1, the J gene TRBJ1-2; D is possibly TRBD1 (6 bases). In germline, CDR1 is DFQATT, CDR2 SNEGSKA (reference sequence). Trimming took off 0 bases at V and 6 bases at J, with 17 bases between the two ends. This CDR3 comprises 15 residues. For the CDR3, the DNA is TGCAGTGCTAGAGATCTTGGCAGGGGCATAGATGGCTACACCTTC. Protein product: CSARDLGRGIDGYTF.

This clonotype occurred many times. The chain's CDR3 is CATSELAGRTGELFF. In DNA form, the CDR3 reads TGTGCCACCAGCGAACTAGCGGGGCGCACCGGGGAGCTGTTTTTT. V gene TRBV15 combines with J gene TRBJ2-2, with 10 bases lining up with TRBD2. Germline V CDR1 and CDR2: LNHNV, YYDKDF (reference sequence). V trimming: 5 bases; J trimming: 4 bases; junction bases outside the gene matches: 4. The CDR3 consists of 15 residues.

This rearrangement joins TRBV2 to TRBJ1-1; D possibly corresponds to TRBD1 (5 bases). V lost 7 bases and J 1 base, leaving 16 bases between the germline ends. The CDR3 spans 15 residues. CDR1 and CDR2 from the germline V gene are SNHLY and FYNNEI. CDR3 sequence: CASKTDSGENTEAFF. CDR3 DNA sequence: TGTGCCAGCAAAACGGACTCGGGGGAGAACACTGAAGCTTTCTTT. Filled out from reference TRBV2 and TRBJ1-1, the complete variable domain reads EPEVTQTPSHQVTQMGQEVILRCVPISNHLYFYWYRQILGQKVEFLVSFYNNEISEKSEIFDDQFSVERPDGSNFTLKIRSTKLEDSAMYFCASKTDSGENTEAFFGQGTRLTVV.

This clonotype was picked up a small number of times. J is TRBJ2-5 and V is TRBV20-1; D gene uncertain. In germline, CDR1 is DFQATT, CDR2 SNEGSKA (reference sequence). The CDR3 is made up of 13 amino acids. Trimming left V 0 bases short and J 0 bases short, with 5 bases between. CDR3 nucleotide sequence: TGCAGTGCTAGAGAAAAGTACCAAGAGACCCAGTACTTC. Encoded protein: CSAREKYQETQYF.